The 12 T cell receptor beta chains below all came from one sample that was sequenced in a study of early stage breast cancer tumors. The repertoire was sequenced with immunoSEQ multiplex PCR; TCRdb's copy has only in-frame clones and lacks some. This table holds around 9,900 clones, around 60% found once. The source material was breast tumor tissue. The receptor set was obtained from a person aged 55 to 69 with breast cancer.

This clone turned up a few times. The chain combines TRBV6-6 with TRBJ1-6, with D tentatively TRBD1 (5 bases). The CDR3 has 12 amino acids. The germline V gene encodes CDR1 MNHNY and CDR2 SVGAGI (reference sequence). The V end was cut by 6 bases, the J end by 13 bases, with 13 bases between. CDR3 nucleotide sequence: TGTGCCAGCAGGGGGGGAGAGGGTCCCCTCCACTTT. It specifies CASRGGEGPLHF.

This chain uses TRBV2 with TRBJ1-5; a weak D match, TRBD1 (5 bases). Deletions cut 2 bases from V and 6 bases from J, with 14 bases between. The CDR3 is made up of 15 amino acids. Looked up from germline, CDR1 is SNHLY and CDR2 is FYNNEI. This chain's CDR3 is CASSEIGREAQPQHF. The DNA of the CDR3 is TGTGCCAGCAGTGAAATTGGCAGGGAAGCTCAGCCCCAGCATTTT.

J is TRBJ1-5 and V is TRBV6-1, with D possibly being TRBD1 (6 bases). V gave up 7 bases and J gave up 5 bases, with 12 bases separating them. This CDR3 comprises 13 residues. The germline CDR1 and CDR2 sequences are MNHNS and SASEGT. The DNA of the CDR3 is TGTGCCAGCAACGCAGGGGAGTATCAGCCCCAGCATTTT. The encoded protein is CASNAGEYQPQHF.

The chain uses TRBV10-3 and TRBJ2-3; D perhaps matches TRBD2 (6 bases). The CDR3 runs 16 residues. Germline values: CDR1 ENHRY, CDR2 SYGVKD. V lost 6 bases and J 4 bases, leaving 20 bases between the germline ends. CDR3 protein: CAISTGTSASADTQYF. The CDR3 DNA is TGTGCCATCAGCACCGGGACTTCCGCCTCCGCAGATACGCAGTATTTT.

The genes are TRBV25-1 and TRBJ1-2; 8 positions agree with TRBD1. The J segment lost 6 bases and the V segment lost 5 bases, leaving 14 bases of the junction unmatched. The CDR3 covers 16 residues. The germline gives CDR1 MGHDK, CDR2 SYGVNS. For the CDR3, the DNA is TGTGCCAGCAGTCCACACTTGGGACAGGCAAGGGATGGCTACACCTTC. Amino acids: CASSPHLGQARDGYTF.

This clone has only a few counts. This sequence joins TRBV27 and TRBJ2-7, with 8 bases identical to TRBD2. Trimming took 2 bases from V and 2 from J; bases not matched to a gene: 2. The CDR3 totals 14 residues. Germline CDR1 MNHEY, CDR2 SMNVEV (reference sequence). The CDR3 nucleotides read TGTGCCAGCAGTTTAACCGGGGGGGCCTACGAGCAGTACTTC. Protein sequence: CASSLTGGAYEQYF.

V and J are TRBV28 and TRBJ2-6; D ambiguous. There are 13 residues in the CDR3. Germline V gene data show CDR1 as MDHEN and CDR2 as SYDVKM. V gave up 6 bases and J gave up 4 bases, with 7 bases separating them. CDR3 sequence reads: CASRAAGANVLTF. The CDR3 DNA sequence: TGTGCCAGCAGGGCGGCGGGGGCCAACGTCCTGACTTTC.

The chain has TRBV6-1 and TRBJ2-1; 11 nucleotides agree with TRBD1. V was clipped by 5 bases and J by 6 bases; unmatched bases: 6. The CDR3 contains 15 residues. Germline assignment: CDR1 MNHNS and CDR2 SASEGT. DNA of the CDR3: TGTGCCAGCAGTCCATGGACAGGGGGCCTCAATGAGCAGTTCTTC. It yields the protein CASSPWTGGLNEQFF.

V and J are TRBV5-6 and TRBJ2-1; D unclear. Germline CDR1 reads SGHDT; CDR2 reads YYEEEE. V lost 4 bases to trimming and J lost 4 bases, with 9 bases between them. CDR3 size: 13 residues. The CDR3 is CASSKATYNEQFF. Here the CDR3 DNA reads TGTGCCAGCAGCAAAGCAACTTACAATGAGCAGTTCTTC.

The chain couples TRBV11-3 to TRBJ2-2; D is uncertain. Trimming took off 5 bases at V and 0 bases at J, with 1 base between the two ends. There are 12 residues in the CDR3. Germline V lookup: CDR1 SGHNT, CDR2 YENEEA. This chain's CDR3 is CASSPNTGELFF. CDR3 DNA sequence: TGTGCCAGCAGCCCGAACACCGGGGAGCTGTTTTTT.

CDR3 loop: CASMDRGSGNTIYF. CDR3 nucleotide sequence: TGTGCCAGTATGGACCGCGGGTCAGGAAACACCATATATTTT. J is TRBJ1-3 and V is TRBV19; D uncertain. CDR3 length equals 14 residues. The germline gives CDR1 LNHDA, CDR2 SQIVND (reference sequence). Trimming stripped 7 bases from V and 4 bases from J, with 14 bases between.

Here the CDR3 reads CASSLSGNSYEQYF. The DNA of the CDR3 is TGTGCCAGCAGCTTATCAGGGAACTCCTACGAGCAGTACTTC. The chain is built from TRBV5-6 and TRBJ2-7; weak D call: TRBD1 (5 bases). Trimming removed 2 bases at V and 0 bases at J, with 9 bases between. The germline V gene encodes CDR1 SGHDT and CDR2 YYEEEE. The length of the CDR3 is 14 residues. Filled out from reference TRBV5-6 and TRBJ2-7, the complete variable domain reads DAGVTQSPTHLIKTRGQQVTLRCSPKSGHDTVSWYQQALGQGPQFIFQYYEEEERQRGNFPDRFSGHQFPNYSSELNVNALLLGDSALYLCASSLSGNSYEQYFGPGTRLTVT.